This passage covers 31 T cell receptor beta chains from one sample sequenced in a study of identical twins. TCRdb fed the 5' RACE reads into MiXCR, producing one record per CDR3 protein. The profile shows more than 1.5 million distinct CDR3 sequences, roughly a third of them singletons. Sequenced input: cord blood. The receptors shown here come from a newborn girl in good health.

This clonotype was counted a few times. The gene calls are TRBV9 and TRBJ2-7; 8 bases line up with TRBD2. This CDR3 is 13 amino acids long. Per germline, CDR1 SGDLS and CDR2 YYNGEE. After removal of 0 bases from V and 5 bases from J, the junction contained 1 base not matched to a gene. CDR3 sequence (DNA): TGTGCCAGCAGCGTAGCGGGAGGGCACGAGCAGTACTTC. Protein: CASSVAGGHEQYF.

This chain connects TRBV7-9 to TRBJ2-7; the match to TRBD2 covers 7 bases. This CDR3 comprises 15 residues. The ends lost 5 bases at V and 7 bases at J; junction bases unmatched: 14. The germline gives CDR1 SEHNR, CDR2 FQNEAQ (reference sequence). CDR3 sequence: CASSRGVSSYNEQYF. The CDR3 bases are TGTGCCAGCAGCCGGGGGGTGAGCTCCTACAATGAGCAGTACTTC. Looking up the rest from reference TRBV7-9 and TRBJ2-7 gives the full variable domain: DTGVSQNPRHKITKRGQNVTFRCDPISEHNRLYWYRQTLGQGPEFLTYFQNEAQLEKSRLLSDRFSAERPKGSFSTLEIQRTEQGDSAMYLCASSRGVSSYNEQYFGPGTRLTVT.

This clonotype occurred many times. The J gene is TRBJ2-7, the V gene TRBV29-1, with D perhaps matching TRBD1 or TRBD2 (5 bases each). Trimming shortened V by 3 bases and J by 0 bases, and 9 bases separated the two germline ends. Germline V gene data show CDR1 as SQVTM and CDR2 as ANQGSEA. CDR3 length: 13 residues. CDR3 protein: CSVERGSSYEQYF. The CDR3 DNA is TGCAGCGTTGAGAGGGGAAGCTCCTACGAGCAGTACTTC.

The rearrangement uses TRBV10-2 and TRBJ2-7, with 7 bases aligning to TRBD2. The V and J ends lost 4 bases and 3 bases, in that order; junction bases with no gene match: 12. There are 16 residues in the CDR3. Germline loops: CDR1 WSHSY, CDR2 SAAADI. The CDR3 region has the DNA TGCGCCAGCAGTGGGGTTCGGGAGGATCGATTCTACGAGCAGTACTTC. It yields the protein CASSGVREDRFYEQYF.

This sequence joins TRBV7-2 and TRBJ1-1; a possible D gene is TRBD1 (5 bases). CDR1 and CDR2 (germline): SGHTA, FQGNSA. This CDR3 is built from 16 residues. Trimming cost V 3 bases and J 1 base, with 15 bases left between them. CDR3 loop: CASSFPYPGPNTEAFF. CDR3 bases: TGTGCCAGCAGCTTTCCTTACCCGGGGCCGAACACTGAAGCTTTCTTT.

The chain couples TRBV27 to TRBJ1-1; D is perhaps TRBD1 (5 bases). In germline, CDR1 is MNHEY, CDR2 SMNVEV (reference sequence). The CDR3 totals 12 residues. Trimming stripped 5 bases from V and 8 bases from J, with 12 bases between. CDR3 region: CASSPSNREAFF. The CDR3, as DNA: TGTGCCAGCAGTCCCTCGAACAGGGAAGCTTTCTTT.

J is TRBJ2-3 and V is TRBV12-3 or TRBV12-4; 8 positions match TRBD2. Trimming removed 7 bases from V and 1 base from J; junction bases left unmatched: 7. This CDR3 is built from 15 residues. The CDR3 sequence: CASTEQRGRTDTQYF. In DNA form, the CDR3 reads TGTGCCAGCACCGAGCAGCGGGGGCGCACAGATACGCAGTATTTT.

V is TRBV5-1 and J is TRBJ1-4; D unclear. V was trimmed by 1 base and J by 5 bases, leaving 12 bases between them. This CDR3 has 15 amino acids. CDR1 is SGHRS and CDR2 is YFSETQ in the germline V gene. The CDR3, as DNA: TGCGCCAGCAGCTTGATGGAAGGGCCCAATGAAAAACTGTTTTTT. Its translation is CASSLMEGPNEKLFF. Looking up the rest from reference TRBV5-1 and TRBJ1-4 gives the full variable domain: KAGVTQTPRYLIKTRGQQVTLSCSPISGHRSVSWYQQTPGQGLQFLFEYFSETQRNKGNFPGRFSGRQFSNSRSEMNVSTLELGDSALYLCASSLMEGPNEKLFFGSGTQLSVL.

This chain links TRBV20-1 with TRBJ2-5; no firm D call. This CDR3 is 13 amino acids long. V was shortened by 3 bases and J by 1 base, with 9 bases between the two germline ends. Looked up from germline, CDR1 is DFQATT and CDR2 is SNEGSKA (reference sequence). DNA for the CDR3: TGCAGTGCTAGGATCCGGTCCCAAGAGACCCAGTACTTC. This sequence encodes CSARIRSQETQYF.

V gene TRBV4-1 combines with J gene TRBJ2-2; TRBD1 aligns across 7 bases. CDR1 is MGHRA, CDR2 YSYEKL, per germline. After removal of 0 bases from V and 4 bases from J, the junction contained 5 bases not matched to a gene. The CDR3 is 16 amino acids. CDR3 in amino acids: CASSQEGNRGTGELFF. In DNA form, the CDR3 reads TGCGCCAGCAGCCAAGAGGGGAACAGGGGCACCGGGGAGCTGTTTTTT.

This rearrangement joins TRBV12-3 or TRBV12-4 to TRBJ1-2; D might be TRBD1 (6 bases). V was cut by 5 bases and J by 4 bases, with 29 bases left in between. The CDR3 spans 19 residues. As DNA, the CDR3 is TGTGCCAGCAGTCCACCAACTACCCACCGATGGGGGGCCATCTATGGCTACACCTTC. Translating it yields CASSPPTTHRWGAIYGYTF.

The J gene is TRBJ2-5, the V gene TRBV19; a possible D gene is TRBD1 (6 bases). The germline V gene encodes CDR1 LNHDA and CDR2 SQIVND (reference sequence). Between the trimmed V and J ends, which lost 1 base and 11 bases, there was a span of 20 bases. The CDR3 is made up of 15 amino acids. CDR3 DNA: TGTGCCAGTAGTATAGCACACAGGGTAAGGAGTGAGCAGTACTTC. It encodes CASSIAHRVRSEQYF.

This clonotype has just a few counts. This chain uses TRBV7-2 with TRBJ1-2; TRBD1 matches 8 bases. The CDR3 covers 15 residues. Germline CDR1 reads SGHTA; CDR2 reads FQGNSA. The junction had 7 bases not matched to a gene; V was cut back by 1 base and J by 6 bases. CDR3 loop: CASSLVPDRVDGYTF. CDR3 DNA: TGTGCCAGCAGCTTAGTTCCGGACAGGGTGGATGGCTACACCTTC.

V usage is TRBV7-2 and J usage is TRBJ2-2, with unresolved D. The germline gives CDR1 SGHTA, CDR2 FQGNSA. The length of the CDR3 is 15 residues. The germline V and J ends were trimmed by 7 bases and 0 bases, with 12 bases remaining between them. The CDR3, as DNA: TGTGCCAGCATGGTAGGACGGACGAACACCGGGGAGCTGTTTTTT. Amino acid sequence: CASMVGRTNTGELFF.

This clonotype was counted a few times. V usage is TRBV20-1 and J usage is TRBJ2-3; 8 bases are shared with TRBD2. CDR3 length: 15 amino acids. V trimming: 1 base; J trimming: 4 bases; junction bases outside the gene matches: 7. Looked up from germline, CDR1 is DFQATT and CDR2 is SNEGSKA (reference sequence). The CDR3 here is CSARGPAGDPDTQYF. The DNA for the CDR3 is TGCAGTGCTAGAGGCCCAGCGGGGGACCCAGATACGCAGTATTTT.

This chain links TRBV5-1 with TRBJ1-1, with D hard to call. The CDR3 extends over 13 amino acids. Germline CDR1 and CDR2: SGHRS and YFSETQ. V was pared by 4 bases and J by 4 bases, with 11 bases between. CDR3 loop: CASSRGDTTEAFF. CDR3 bases: TGCGCCAGCAGCCGTGGGGATACCACTGAAGCTTTCTTT. The full variable domain, rest sourced from reference TRBV5-1 and TRBJ1-1, is KAGVTQTPRYLIKTRGQQVTLSCSPISGHRSVSWYQQTPGQGLQFLFEYFSETQRNKGNFPGRFSGRQFSNSRSEMNVSTLELGDSALYLCASSRGDTTEAFFGQGTRLTVV.

The chain has TRBV27 and TRBJ2-7; D is uncertain. CDR3 length: 14 amino acids. From germline, CDR1 is MNHEY and CDR2 SMNVEV (reference sequence). Trimming cost V 2 bases and J 2 bases, with 10 bases left between them. This CDR3 is CASSLPRQAYEQYF. CDR3 DNA sequence: TGTGCCAGCAGTTTACCGAGACAAGCCTACGAGCAGTACTTC.

This clonotype was detected only a few times. The rearrangement uses TRBV12-3 or TRBV12-4 and TRBJ2-7; D ambiguous. The CDR3 sequence is 14 residues long. V lost 6 bases and J lost 0, with 12 bases in between. The CDR3 protein is CASSHGVSSYEQYF. The DNA of the CDR3 is TGTGCCAGCAGCCATGGGGTTAGCTCCTACGAGCAGTACTTC.

The chain recombines TRBV20-1 with TRBJ1-2, with TRBD1 matching 7 bases. Losses at the gene ends were 5 bases for V and 2 bases for J; bases not matched to a gene: 2. The CDR3 is made up of 12 amino acids. Germline assignment: CDR1 DFQATT and CDR2 SNEGSKA (reference sequence). Here the CDR3 reads CSAETGNYGYTF. CDR3 DNA sequence: TGCAGTGCTGAGACAGGGAACTATGGCTACACCTTC.

Notes on this clonotype: At one end the junction does not follow the germline gene, possibly because of a read error. This chain connects TRBV24-1 to TRBJ2-4, with D unclear. Germline loops: CDR1 KGHDR, CDR2 SFDVKD. The CDR3 extends over 15 amino acids. The CDR3 region has the DNA TGTACCACCAGTGATTCAAAGCTAGCCAAAAACATTCAGTACTTC. Translation gives CTTSDSKLAKNIQYF.

The chain links TRBV29-1 to TRBJ2-7; 10 positions match TRBD2. Per the germline V gene, CDR1 is SQVTM and CDR2 is ANQGSEA. The CDR3 runs to 13 residues. With V trimmed by 6 bases and J by 3 bases, 5 bases remained unmatched. As DNA, the CDR3 is TGCAGCGTCGGAACTAGCGGGGTCTACGAGCAGTACTTC. This translates into CSVGTSGVYEQYF.

The rearrangement joins TRBV27 to TRBJ2-2; tentatively, D is TRBD1 (5 bases). The CDR3 runs 16 residues. Germline values: CDR1 MNHEY, CDR2 SMNVEV (reference sequence). V was clipped by 1 base and J by 2 bases, with 11 bases between them. The DNA for the CDR3 is TGTGCCAGCAGTTTATTCTTTCAGGGAAACACCGGGGAGCTGTTTTTT. Translation: CASSLFFQGNTGELFF.

The chain is built from TRBV5-1 and TRBJ2-5; 10 positions match TRBD2. The CDR3 contains 18 residues. With V trimmed by 0 bases and J by 2 bases, 10 bases remained unmatched. Germline CDR1 SGHRS, CDR2 YFSETQ. The CDR3 here is CASSLVVGLADYQETQYF. The CDR3 DNA is TGCGCCAGCAGCTTGGTAGTCGGACTAGCGGATTATCAAGAGACCCAGTACTTC.

This clonotype appeared a few times. The chain uses TRBV2 and TRBJ2-3, with 11 bases identical to TRBD1. The germline V gene encodes CDR1 SNHLY and CDR2 FYNNEI. J lost 6 bases, V lost 2 bases, and 4 bases had no gene match. The CDR3 consists of 15 residues. CDR3: CASSEWGTGGDTQYF. CDR3 sequence (DNA): TGTGCCAGCAGTGAATGGGGGACAGGGGGGGATACGCAGTATTTT.

This chain joins TRBV10-3 and TRBJ2-3; D possibly corresponds to TRBD1 (5 bases). Trimming removed 7 bases from V and 2 bases from J, with 7 bases in between. This CDR3 contains 12 residues. Germline V gives CDR1 ENHRY, CDR2 SYGVKD. The chain's CDR3 is CAIKGSTDTQYF. As DNA, the CDR3 is TGTGCCATCAAGGGGTCCACAGATACGCAGTATTTT.

This clonotype has just a few counts. The chain links TRBV5-5 to TRBJ2-1; the D is unclear. V shed 1 base and J shed 3 bases, with 14 bases lying between them. This CDR3 is built from 16 residues. From germline, CDR1 is SGHKS and CDR2 YYEKEE (reference sequence). CDR3 DNA sequence: TGTGCCAGCAGCTTGTTGGCGTGGGGTGGCTACAATGAGCAGTTCTTC. Encoded protein: CASSLLAWGGYNEQFF. Together with reference TRBV5-5 and TRBJ2-1, the CDR3 gives the full variable domain: DAGVTQSPTHLIKTRGQQVTLRCSPISGHKSVSWYQQVLGQGPQFIFQYYEKEERGRGNFPDRFSARQFPNYSSELNVNALLLGDSALYLCASSLLAWGGYNEQFFGPGTRLTVL.

This chain connects TRBV27 to TRBJ1-2; no reliable D call. The CDR3 consists of 15 residues. Germline lookup yields CDR1 MNHEY and CDR2 SMNVEV (reference sequence). V was cut by 3 bases and J by 4 bases, with 15 bases left in between. The chain's CDR3 is CASSFTSLGSYGYTF. For the CDR3, the DNA is TGTGCCAGCAGTTTCACTTCGCTGGGGAGCTATGGCTACACCTTC.

This clonotype was found many times. This chain links TRBV7-2 with TRBJ1-2, with a tentative D call TRBD1 (5 bases). The CDR3 loop spans 15 amino acids. Trimming took off 5 bases at V and 1 base at J, with 14 bases between the two ends. Per the germline V gene, CDR1 is SGHTA and CDR2 is FQGNSA. The CDR3 spells CASSRPRDFNYGYTF. The CDR3 nucleotides read TGTGCCAGCAGCCGGCCGCGGGACTTTAACTATGGCTACACCTTC.

The J gene is TRBJ2-1, the V gene TRBV6-1, with a weak D call TRBD2 (6 bases). Germline V gene data show CDR1 as MNHNS and CDR2 as SASEGT. Trimming cost V 0 bases and J 9 bases, with 12 bases left between them. The CDR3 is made up of 14 amino acids. The CDR3 reads CASSEAGGDGEQFF. In DNA, the CDR3 is TGTGCCAGCAGTGAAGCGGGGGGAGACGGTGAGCAGTTCTTC.

This clonotype has more than one count but fewer than ten. This chain connects TRBV12-3 or TRBV12-4 to TRBJ2-3; tentative D call: TRBD2 (6 bases). V was shortened by 6 bases and J by 11 bases, with 21 bases between the two germline ends. CDR3 length: 14 residues. CDR3 residues: CASSPGLVRVGQYF. For the CDR3, the DNA is TGTGCCAGCAGCCCGGGACTGGTTCGGGTGGGGCAGTATTTT.

The V call is TRBV27, the J call TRBJ1-2, with a possible D match to TRBD1 (6 bases). CDR3 length: 16 residues. V lost 2 bases and J lost 1, with 14 bases in between. Germline V lookup: CDR1 MNHEY, CDR2 SMNVEV (reference sequence). The CDR3, as DNA: TGTGCCAGCAGTTTAGGGGGCGCTGGAATTAACTATGGCTACACCTTC. Its protein is CASSLGGAGINYGYTF.